Shown below are 21 T cell receptor beta chains from a single sample sequenced in a study of early T cells in non-severe SARS-CoV-2 infection. Each CDR3 protein is one row after TCRdb ran MiXCR on the 5' RACE reads. The data contain roughly 8,500 distinct CDR3 sequences, about 5% of them singletons. Sequences were obtained from whole blood. The receptor source for this set is an adult who was a healthcare worker with PCR-confirmed SARS-CoV-2 infection or an uninfected control (not recorded which).

By sample share, this clonotype is medium-sized. This chain uses TRBV24-1 with TRBJ2-3; 9 nucleotides match TRBD1. J lost 6 bases, V lost 4 bases, and 7 bases had no gene match. CDR1 KGHDR and CDR2 SFDVKD come from the germline V gene. The CDR3 loop spans 15 amino acids. CDR3 nucleotide sequence: TGTGCCACCAGTGAAACAGGACAGGGGTATGATACGCAGTATTTT. Translating it yields CATSETGQGYDTQYF.

This clonotype counts as medium-sized (0.01 to 0.1%). V usage is TRBV6-6 and J usage is TRBJ2-7; TRBD1 is a possible D gene (6 bases). The CDR3 is 14 amino acids. Trimming stripped 6 bases from V and 2 bases from J, with 14 bases between. CDR1 and CDR2 from the germline V gene are MNHNY and SVGAGI (reference sequence). The CDR3 bases are TGTGCCAGCAGAAATCCGCAGGGGACCTACGAGCAGTACTTC. Translation gives CASRNPQGTYEQYF.

The chain links TRBV6-5 to TRBJ1-1, with D possibly TRBD1 on 6 matching bases. Trimming cost V 6 bases and J 1 base, with 9 bases left between them. This CDR3 region has 13 residues. Germline CDR1 and CDR2: MNHEY and SVGAGI. The CDR3 region is CASRPTGNTEAFF. DNA of the CDR3: TGTGCCAGCAGACCGACAGGGAACACTGAAGCTTTCTTT.

This chain connects TRBV19 to TRBJ1-4; 7 bases agree with TRBD1. The CDR3 consists of 13 residues. J lost 1 base, V lost 7 bases, and 0 bases had no gene match. Germline V CDR1 and CDR2: LNHDA, SQIVND (reference sequence). The CDR3 region has the DNA TGTGCCAGTAACAGGGGAACTAATGAAAAACTGTTTTTT. Translating gives CASNRGTNEKLFF. Filled out from reference TRBV19 and TRBJ1-4, the complete variable domain reads DGGITQSPKYLFRKEGQNVTLSCEQNLNHDAMYWYRQDPGQGLRLIYYSQIVNDFQKGDIAEGYSVSREKKESFPLTVTSAQKNPTAFYLCASNRGTNEKLFFGSGTQLSVL.

This clonotype is classed as medium-sized (0.01 to 0.1%). The CDR3 reads CASSLEGFQPQHF. The CDR3 coding sequence is TGTGCCAGCAGCTTAGAGGGGTTTCAGCCCCAGCATTTT. J is TRBJ1-5 and V is TRBV7-2, with D possibly being TRBD1 (5 bases). This CDR3 has 13 residues. The germline CDR1 and CDR2 sequences are SGHTA and FQGNSA. V shed 1 base and J shed 6 bases, with 7 bases lying between them. Full variable domain (rest looked up from reference TRBV7-2 and TRBJ1-5): GAGVSQSPSNKVTEKGKDVELRCDPISGHTALYWYRQSLGQGLEFLIYFQGNSAPDKSGLPSDRFSAERTGGSVSTLTIQRTQQEDSAVYLCASSLEGFQPQHFGDGTRLSIL.

This clonotype is judged medium-sized (0.01 to 0.1%). The gene calls are TRBV7-9 and TRBJ2-1; D gene ambiguous. Trimming took off 1 base at V and 12 bases at J, with 7 bases between the two ends. Looked up from germline, CDR1 is SEHNR and CDR2 is FQNEAQ (reference sequence). This CDR3 comprises 11 residues. CDR3 coding DNA: TGTGCCAGCAGCTTAGAGGCAGGGCAGTTCTTC. Translation: CASSLEAGQFF.

The J gene is TRBJ1-6, the V gene TRBV5-1; D possibly corresponds to TRBD1 (5 bases). Trimming left V 3 bases short and J 5 bases short, with 9 bases between. The CDR3 loop spans 14 amino acids. Germline loops: CDR1 SGHRS, CDR2 YFSETQ. The DNA of the CDR3 is TGCGCCAGCAGCTCGACAGACCATAATTCACCCCTCCACTTT. Translating gives CASSSTDHNSPLHF.

In the case of this clonotype: The junction and the germline gene differ at one end; a read error may be behind it. The CDR3 here is CASSLAGVGETQYF. The CDR3 region has the DNA TGTGCTAGCAGCTTAGCCGGGGTGGGGGAGACCCAGTACTTC. V and J are TRBV7-7 and TRBJ2-5, with a tentative D call TRBD2 (5 bases). Germline lookup yields CDR1 SSHAT and CDR2 FNYEAQ (reference sequence). The CDR3 sequence is 14 residues long.

In this sample, this clonotype is medium-sized. The rearrangement joins TRBV7-2 to TRBJ2-3; 8 bases line up with TRBD2. Germline V CDR1 and CDR2: SGHTA, FQGNSA. The V and J ends lost 0 bases and 4 bases, in that order; junction bases with no gene match: 3. The CDR3 runs 15 residues. The CDR3 nucleotides are TGTGCCAGCAGCTTAGCCGGGAGGGCCCCAGATACGCAGTATTTT. Translation: CASSLAGRAPDTQYF.

This clonotype was observed many times. The J gene is TRBJ1-6, the V gene TRBV28; D is possibly TRBD1 (5 bases). Germline V gene sequence: CDR1 MDHEN, CDR2 SYDVKM. V lost 1 base and J 8 bases, leaving 15 bases between the germline ends. The CDR3 extends over 16 amino acids. CDR3 sequence (DNA): TGTGCCAGCAGTTTATTAAGGCGCAGGGTTGATTCACCCCTCCACTTT. Its protein product is CASSLLRRRVDSPLHF.

Sample share makes this clonotype medium-sized. The rearrangement links TRBV24-1 to TRBJ1-2; D might be TRBD1 (6 bases). The CDR3 runs to 18 residues. Germline CDR1 reads KGHDR; CDR2 reads SFDVKD. The V gene lost 5 bases and the J gene lost 0 bases, with 21 bases spanning the gap. In nucleotides, the CDR3 is TGTGCCACCAGTGCCCCGGTGGGGGGGCCGACTGCTAACTATGGCTACACCTTC. It codes for CATSAPVGGPTANYGYTF.

This clonotype is medium-sized. The chain is built from TRBV12-3 or TRBV12-4 and TRBJ1-2; D ambiguous. This CDR3 region has 14 residues. V gave up 1 base and J gave up 7 bases, with 13 bases separating them. CDR3 bases: TGTGCCAGCAGTTTAGGGCTCACCGTGGGTGGCTACACCTTC. This codes for CASSLGLTVGGYTF.

This clonotype is judged medium-sized (0.01 to 0.1%). The chain recombines TRBV20-1 with TRBJ1-2; D uncertain. This CDR3 has 17 residues. V was pared by 0 bases and J by 0 bases, with 17 bases between. Per the germline V gene, CDR1 is DFQATT and CDR2 is SNEGSKA (reference sequence). The CDR3 sequence is CSARDSGRTLTNYGYTF. CDR3 nucleotide sequence: TGCAGTGCTAGAGATTCGGGCAGGACCCTTACTAACTATGGCTACACCTTC.

This clonotype was observed many times. The J gene is TRBJ1-1, the V gene TRBV6-5; D gene uncertain. Germline V lookup: CDR1 MNHEY, CDR2 SVGAGI. The V gene lost 6 bases and the J gene lost 8 bases, with 10 bases spanning the gap. The CDR3 is 11 residues long. The CDR3 DNA follows: TGTGCCAGCAGCTACGCGGGGGAAGCTTTCTTT. It yields the protein CASSYAGEAFF.

Ten or more counts support this clonotype. This chain links TRBV12-3 or TRBV12-4 with TRBJ1-2, with D possibly matching TRBD1 (5 bases). This CDR3 region has 11 residues. Trimming left V 5 bases short and J 8 bases short, with 9 bases between. The CDR3 protein is CASSPGGGYTF. CDR3 bases: TGTGCCAGCAGTCCCGGGGGGGGCTACACCTTC.

By proportion, this clonotype is medium-sized. CDR3 in DNA: TGTGCCAGCAGTAAGGGACAAAACTACGAGCAGTACGTC. As protein: CASSKGQNYEQYV. J is TRBJ2-7 and V is TRBV6-2 or TRBV6-3; weak D call: TRBD1 (6 bases). Trimming stripped 5 bases from V and 3 bases from J, with 11 bases between. Germline V gives CDR1 MNHEY, CDR2 SVGEGT. CDR3 length equals 13 residues.

This clonotype ranks as medium-sized. The rearrangement uses TRBV20-1 and TRBJ1-1; D may be TRBD1 (5 bases). The germline gives CDR1 DFQATT, CDR2 SNEGSKA (reference sequence). The CDR3 extends over 14 amino acids. V was trimmed by 5 bases and J by 1 base, leaving 14 bases between them. The CDR3 DNA is TGCAGTGCTCTGAATCCGGGACCGAACACTGAAGCTTTCTTT. Translated: CSALNPGPNTEAFF.

This clonotype came up many times. This chain joins TRBV5-6 and TRBJ2-3; TRBD2 is a possible D gene (5 bases). Germline V gene lookup returns CDR1 SGHDT and CDR2 YYEEEE. CDR3 size: 14 residues. V lost 9 bases and J 7 bases, leaving 21 bases between the germline ends. CDR3 DNA sequence: TGTGCCACGACCTTTTTATTGAGGGCCAATACGCAGTATTTT. Amino acid sequence: CATTFLLRANTQYF.

This clonotype was seen ten or more times. The chain links TRBV5-6 to TRBJ2-1, with a possible D match to TRBD1 (6 bases). This CDR3 is built from 13 residues. V was clipped by 6 bases and J by 8 bases, with 15 bases between them. From germline, CDR1 is SGHDT and CDR2 YYEEEE. CDR3: CASTLTGIHEQFF. The CDR3 DNA reads as TGTGCCAGCACCCTCACAGGGATCCATGAGCAGTTCTTC.

For the CDR3, the DNA is TGTGCCAGCAACGCCGGACAGGGCAATGAGCAGTTCTTC. This codes for CASNAGQGNEQFF. V usage is TRBV6-5 and J usage is TRBJ2-1, with 8 bases aligning to TRBD1. With V trimmed by 7 bases and J by 6 bases, 5 bases remained unmatched. The germline CDR1 and CDR2 sequences are MNHEY and SVGAGI. There are 13 residues in the CDR3.

Within the sample, this clonotype is medium-sized (0.01 to 0.1%). This chain connects TRBV11-2 to TRBJ1-3; D may be TRBD1 (5 bases). The CDR3 has 16 residues. Germline values: CDR1 SGHAT, CDR2 FQNNGV. V was pared by 5 bases and J by 4 bases, with 18 bases between. The CDR3 nucleotides are TGTGCCAGCAGCGGATTTATCCGGGGGAGAGGAAACACCATATATTTT. It codes for CASSGFIRGRGNTIYF.